A single TCR beta chain is shown here with its context. Antigen: not known. This CDR3 has 15 residues. These data come from a study of shared clonotypes between healthy human individuals. Study outcomes and limitations: Relative to memory subsets, naive subsets generally showed larger estimated richness.

On sorted subsets, replicate PCRs used 200 to 250 ng DNA, or 31,000 or so T cell genomes. Generated by immunoSEQ multiplex PCR, the TCRdb table keeps only in-frame clones and is missing some. The sample lists about 1.1 million clones, roughly 77% occurring once. This chain connects TRBV21-1 to TRBJ2-7. TRBV21-1 is noted as a pseudogene. Material for sequencing was memory CD4+ T cells from PBMCs. Subset specified: CD45RA-negative fraction. The origin of this receptor is a man younger than 35 in good health. Some clones in this sample may be carry-over from other donors' samples. CDR3 residues: CASVGDSRPSYEQYF. The DNA for the CDR3 is TGTGCCAGCGTGGGAGACAGCCGCCCCTCCTACGAGCAGTACTTC.